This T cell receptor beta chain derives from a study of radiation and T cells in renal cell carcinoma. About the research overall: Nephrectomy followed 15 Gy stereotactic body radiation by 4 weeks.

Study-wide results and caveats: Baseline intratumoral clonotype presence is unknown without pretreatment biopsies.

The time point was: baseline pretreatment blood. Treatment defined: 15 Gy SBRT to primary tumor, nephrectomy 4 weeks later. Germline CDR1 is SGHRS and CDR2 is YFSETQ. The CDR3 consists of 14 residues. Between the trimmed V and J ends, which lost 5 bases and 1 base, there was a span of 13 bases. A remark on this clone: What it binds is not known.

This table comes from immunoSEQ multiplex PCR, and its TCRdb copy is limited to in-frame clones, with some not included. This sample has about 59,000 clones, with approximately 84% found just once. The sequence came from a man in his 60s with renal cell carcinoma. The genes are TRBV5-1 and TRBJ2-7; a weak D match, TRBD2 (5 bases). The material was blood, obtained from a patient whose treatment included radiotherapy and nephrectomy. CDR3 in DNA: TGCGCCAGCAGACCGGTCGGGGAGTCCTACGAGCAGTACTTC. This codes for CASRPVGESYEQYF. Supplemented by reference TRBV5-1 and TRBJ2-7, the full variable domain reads KAGVTQTPRYLIKTRGQQVTLSCSPISGHRSVSWYQQTPGQGLQFLFEYFSETQRNKGNFPGRFSGRQFSNSRSEMNVSTLELGDSALYLCASRPVGESYEQYFGPGTRLTVT.